Described below is a single T cell receptor beta chain sequence and its context. The record originates from a study of molecular identifiers for immune sequencing clone quantification. Sorting selected naive CD8 T cells with a CD8+CD4-CCR7+CD45RA+ phenotype. The use of previously described methods and listed TCR primers produced the bulk TCR libraries. Each CDR3 protein gets one entry after TCRdb re-called the PCR reads with MiXCR. The data contain about 330,000 distinct CDR3 sequences, 24% of them singletons. V dropped 3 bases and J dropped 2; count of bases not matched to a gene: 5. The CDR3 totals 14 residues. Looked up from germline, CDR1 is SGHRS and CDR2 is YFSETQ.

This chain uses TRBV5-1 with TRBJ2-7; 7 bases line up with TRBD1. This sequence was found in a human donor in good health. Some libraries in this study had Jurkat cell RNA spiked in. The sequenced sample consisted of naive CD8+ T cells from blood, with Jurkat cell RNA spiked in. As for subset: FACS-sorted CD8+CD4-CCR7+CD45RA+ naive T cells. DNA for the CDR3: TGCGCCAGCAGCTCCCGGGGACAGACCTACGAGCAGTACTTC. Its protein product is CASSSRGQTYEQYF.